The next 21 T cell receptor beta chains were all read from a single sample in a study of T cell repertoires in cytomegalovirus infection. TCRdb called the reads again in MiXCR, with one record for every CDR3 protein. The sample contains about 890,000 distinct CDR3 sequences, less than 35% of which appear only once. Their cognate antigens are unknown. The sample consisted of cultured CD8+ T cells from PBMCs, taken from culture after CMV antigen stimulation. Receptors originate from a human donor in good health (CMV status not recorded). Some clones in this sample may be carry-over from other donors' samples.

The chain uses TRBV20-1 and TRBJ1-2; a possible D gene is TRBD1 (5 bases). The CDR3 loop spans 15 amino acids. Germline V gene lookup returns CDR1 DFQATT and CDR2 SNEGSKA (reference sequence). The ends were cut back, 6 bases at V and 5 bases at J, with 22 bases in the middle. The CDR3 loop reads CSAKSTVSGGYGYTF. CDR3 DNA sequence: TGCAGTGCAAAAAGTACAGTTTCGGGGGGGTATGGCTACACCTTC.

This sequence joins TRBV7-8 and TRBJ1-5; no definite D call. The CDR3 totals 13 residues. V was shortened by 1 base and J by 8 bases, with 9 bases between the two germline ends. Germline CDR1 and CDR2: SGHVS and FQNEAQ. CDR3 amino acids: CASSLGQTKPQHF. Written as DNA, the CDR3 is TGTGCCAGCAGCTTAGGGCAGACTAAGCCCCAGCATTTT.

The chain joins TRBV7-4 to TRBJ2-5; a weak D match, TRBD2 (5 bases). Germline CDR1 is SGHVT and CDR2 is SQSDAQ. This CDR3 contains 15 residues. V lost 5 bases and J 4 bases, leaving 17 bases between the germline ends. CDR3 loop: CASSPYPGSRETQYF. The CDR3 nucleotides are TGTGCCAGCAGCCCCTACCCGGGGAGCCGAGAGACCCAGTACTTC.

CDR3 nucleotide sequence: TGTGCCAGCAGCCAAGAGAAAGGGACTGTCTACAATGAGCAGTTCTTC. This translates into CASSQEKGTVYNEQFF. This chain joins TRBV4-2 and TRBJ2-1; perhaps TRBD2 as D (6 bases). This CDR3 has 16 amino acids. Looked up from germline, CDR1 is LGHNA and CDR2 is YNFKEQ. V was cut by 0 bases and J by 3 bases, with 12 bases left in between.

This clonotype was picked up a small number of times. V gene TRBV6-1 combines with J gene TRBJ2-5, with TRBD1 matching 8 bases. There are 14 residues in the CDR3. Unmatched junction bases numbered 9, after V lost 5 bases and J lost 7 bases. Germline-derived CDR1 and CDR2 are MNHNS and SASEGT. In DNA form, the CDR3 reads TGTGCCAGCAGTAAGACAGGGGAGCATGGGACCCAGTACTTC. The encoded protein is CASSKTGEHGTQYF.

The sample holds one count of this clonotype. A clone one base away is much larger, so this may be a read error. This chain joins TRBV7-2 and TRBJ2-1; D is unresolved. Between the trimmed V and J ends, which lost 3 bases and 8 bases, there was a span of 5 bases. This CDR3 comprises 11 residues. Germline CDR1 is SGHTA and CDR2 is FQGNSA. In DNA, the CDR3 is TGTACCAGCAGCTTTTGGGATGAGCAGTTCTTC. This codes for CTSSFWDEQFF.

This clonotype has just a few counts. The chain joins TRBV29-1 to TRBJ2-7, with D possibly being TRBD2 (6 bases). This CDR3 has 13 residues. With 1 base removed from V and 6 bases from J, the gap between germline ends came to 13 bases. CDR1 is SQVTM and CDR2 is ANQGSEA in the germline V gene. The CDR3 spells CSVEGGGSREQYF. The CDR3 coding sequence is TGCAGCGTTGAAGGGGGAGGCAGCCGCGAGCAGTACTTC.

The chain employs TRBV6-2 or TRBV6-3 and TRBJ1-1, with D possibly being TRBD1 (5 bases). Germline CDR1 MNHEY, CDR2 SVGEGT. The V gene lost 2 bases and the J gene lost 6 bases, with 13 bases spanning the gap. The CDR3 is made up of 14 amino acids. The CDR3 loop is CASSYGLGVAEAFF. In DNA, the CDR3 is TGTGCCAGCAGTTACGGTCTGGGGGTTGCTGAAGCTTTCTTT.

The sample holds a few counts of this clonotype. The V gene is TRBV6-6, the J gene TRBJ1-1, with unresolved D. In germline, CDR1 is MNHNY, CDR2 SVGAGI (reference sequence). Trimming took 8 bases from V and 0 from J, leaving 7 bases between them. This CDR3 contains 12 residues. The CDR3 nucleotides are TGTGCCAGCCTAGGAATGAACACTGAAGCTTTCTTT. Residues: CASLGMNTEAFF.

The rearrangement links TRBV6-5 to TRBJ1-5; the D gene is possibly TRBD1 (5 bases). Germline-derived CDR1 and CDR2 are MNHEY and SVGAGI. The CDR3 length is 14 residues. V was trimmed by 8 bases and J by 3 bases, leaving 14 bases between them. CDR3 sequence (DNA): TGTGCCAGCCCCCCCCCAGGGTACAATCAGCCCCAGCATTTT. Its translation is CASPPPGYNQPQHF.

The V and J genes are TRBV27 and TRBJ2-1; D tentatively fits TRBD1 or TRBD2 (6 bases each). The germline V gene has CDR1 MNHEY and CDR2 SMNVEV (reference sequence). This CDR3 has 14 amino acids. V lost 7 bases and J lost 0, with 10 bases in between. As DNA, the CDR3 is TGTGCCAGCAATACGGGGGCCTCCTACAATGAGCAGTTCTTC. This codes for CASNTGASYNEQFF.

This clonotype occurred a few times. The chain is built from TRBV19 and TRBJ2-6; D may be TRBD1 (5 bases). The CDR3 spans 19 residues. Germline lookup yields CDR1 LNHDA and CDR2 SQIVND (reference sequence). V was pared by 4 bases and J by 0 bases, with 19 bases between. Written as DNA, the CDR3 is TGTGCCAGTAGTACCCCGACAGAGCTAAAATTCTCTGGGGCCAACGTCCTGACTTTC. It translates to CASSTPTELKFSGANVLTF.

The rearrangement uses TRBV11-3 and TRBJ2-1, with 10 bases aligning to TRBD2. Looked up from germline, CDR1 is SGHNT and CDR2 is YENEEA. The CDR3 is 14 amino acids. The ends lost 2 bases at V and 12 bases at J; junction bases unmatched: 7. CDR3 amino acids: CASSLSGGAPPQFF. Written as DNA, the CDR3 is TGTGCCAGCAGCTTAAGCGGGGGGGCTCCGCCGCAGTTCTTC.

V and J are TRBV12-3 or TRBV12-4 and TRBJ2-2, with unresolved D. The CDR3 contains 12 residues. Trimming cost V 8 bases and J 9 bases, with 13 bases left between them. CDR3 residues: CASCRPSWELFF. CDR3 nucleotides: TGTGCCAGCTGCAGACCCAGCTGGGAGCTGTTTTTT.

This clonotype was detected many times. In nucleotides, the CDR3 is TGTGCCAGCAGTTTTGGAGGGGAAAAACTGTTTTTT. This codes for CASSFGGEKLFF. The chain employs TRBV27 and TRBJ1-4; D remains ambiguous. The CDR3 spans 12 residues. V gave up 3 bases and J gave up 8 bases, with 7 bases separating them. Germline-derived CDR1 and CDR2 are MNHEY and SMNVEV (reference sequence).

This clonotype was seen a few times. This CDR3 reads CASSPRLAGWKDTQYF. The CDR3 DNA is TGTGCCAGCAGCCCCCGGCTTGCGGGGTGGAAAGATACGCAGTATTTT. V is TRBV12-3 or TRBV12-4 and J is TRBJ2-3; TRBD2 might be the D (6 bases). V lost 6 bases and J lost 5, with 21 bases in between. The CDR3 totals 16 residues.

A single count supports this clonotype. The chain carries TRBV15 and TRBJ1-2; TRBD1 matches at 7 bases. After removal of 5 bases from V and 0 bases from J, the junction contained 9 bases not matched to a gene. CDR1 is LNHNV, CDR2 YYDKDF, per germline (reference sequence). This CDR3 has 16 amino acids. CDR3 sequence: CATSEEVGQPNYGYTF. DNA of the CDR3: TGTGCCACCAGCGAAGAAGTGGGACAGCCTAACTATGGCTACACCTTC.

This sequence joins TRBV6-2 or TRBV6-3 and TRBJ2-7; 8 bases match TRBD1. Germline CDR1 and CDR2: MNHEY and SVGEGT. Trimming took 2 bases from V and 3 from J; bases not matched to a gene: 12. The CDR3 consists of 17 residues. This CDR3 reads CASSYIPGQGDYYEQYV. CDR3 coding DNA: TGTGCCAGCAGTTACATCCCCGGACAGGGAGATTACTACGAGCAGTACGTC.

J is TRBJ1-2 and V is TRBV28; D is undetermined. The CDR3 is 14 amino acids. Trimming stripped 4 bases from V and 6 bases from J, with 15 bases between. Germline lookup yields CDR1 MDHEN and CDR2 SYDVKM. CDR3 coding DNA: TGTGCCAGCAGTTCCCTACTGACAAGCCATGGCTACACCTTC. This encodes CASSSLLTSHGYTF.

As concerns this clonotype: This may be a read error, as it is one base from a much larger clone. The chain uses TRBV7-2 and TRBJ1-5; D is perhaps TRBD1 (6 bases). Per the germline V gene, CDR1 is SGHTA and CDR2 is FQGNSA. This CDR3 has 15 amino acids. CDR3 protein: CASSPNLQGNRPQHF. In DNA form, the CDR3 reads TGTGCCAGCAGCCCCAACCTACAGGGTAATCGGCCCCAGCATTTT.

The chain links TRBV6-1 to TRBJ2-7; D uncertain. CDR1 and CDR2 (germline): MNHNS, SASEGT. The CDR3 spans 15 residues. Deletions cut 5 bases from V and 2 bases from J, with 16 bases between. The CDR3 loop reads CASSPSPPGAYEQYF. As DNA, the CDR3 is TGTGCCAGCAGTCCCTCCCCCCCGGGCGCCTACGAGCAGTACTTC.